This T cell receptor (beta chain) stems from a study of blood T cell repertoires in COVID-19. Germline CDR1 reads MNHEY; CDR2 reads SVGEGT. The V and J ends lost 5 bases and 4 bases, in that order; junction bases with no gene match: 8. The CDR3 is 15 amino acids. This clone showed up many times. TCRdb keeps only in-frame clones here, not all; method: immunoSEQ multiplex PCR. The sample includes about 71,000 clones, roughly 84% of them seen just once. V usage is TRBV6-2 or TRBV6-3 and J usage is TRBJ2-7, with TRBD2 matching 10 bases. This receptor was obtained from a young man with COVID-19, enrolled during active disease. The sequencing sample was made of peripheral blood. The CDR3 loop reads CASSGLLAGSYEQYF. The CDR3 bases are TGTGCCAGCAGTGGCTTACTAGCGGGATCTTACGAGCAGTACTTC.